The rows below give T cell receptor beta chains drawn from one sample of a study of T cell changes during pregnancy in multiple sclerosis. Profiled with immunoSEQ multiplex PCR; TCRdb holds only in-frame clones, not every one. Of around 34,000 clones listed, around 87% are singletons. Sample: CD4+ T cells from peripheral blood mononuclear cells, taken in the second trimester of pregnancy. All receptors derive from a female donor with multiple sclerosis, enrolled in a pregnancy study. CDR3s include the opening cysteine and the closing phenylalanine or tryptophan. Fields, in order: D gene, J gene, V gene, CDR3 length, CDR3 protein. The D gene is left open where the match is weak.

TRBD1 | TRBJ1-5 | TRBV19 | 16 | CASTLHGGQENQPQHF
- | TRBJ2-7 | TRBV6-5 | 13 | CASSPDWSYEQYF
TRBD2 | TRBJ2-3 | TRBV30 | 16 | CAWRLPLAGNTDTQYF
TRBD2 | TRBJ2-7 | TRBV27 | 16 | CASSRIVGRAPYEQYF
- | TRBJ2-3 | TRBV6-5 | 13 | CASRVPSTDTQYF
TRBD1 | TRBJ2-5 | TRBV5-1 | 15 | CASSWGDRAVETQYF
TRBD1 | TRBJ1-2 | TRBV19 | 14 | CASSSGGRNYGYTF
TRBD2 | TRBJ2-1 | TRBV6-5 | 15 | CASSILAGPYNEQFF
TRBD1 | TRBJ1-4 | TRBV28 | 15 | CASSFRDRESEKLFF
- | TRBJ1-3 | TRBV28 | 14 | CASSFRGSGNTIYF
- | TRBJ2-3 | TRBV27 | 16 | CASSPMGHRREDTQYF
TRBD1 | TRBJ2-7 | TRBV19 | 14 | CASNNPGQRNEQYF
TRBD2 | TRBJ2-1 | TRBV5-1 | 13 | CASGTGGFNEQFF
TRBD1 | TRBJ2-7 | TRBV19 | 14 | CASSSGTGFYEQYF
TRBD1 | TRBJ2-1 | TRBV27 | 13 | CASRRTGENEQFF
TRBD1 | TRBJ1-1 | TRBV20-1 | 11 | CSYRGGTEAFF
TRBD2 | TRBJ2-3 | TRBV7-8 | 16 | CASSPRLAGPTDTQYF
- | TRBJ1-5 | TRBV6-5 | 14 | CASRPEWGDQPQHF
- | TRBJ2-5 | TRBV5-5 | 13 | CASSTRSLETQYF
- | TRBJ1-1 | TRBV28 | 14 | CASSLDGVDTEAFF
- | TRBJ1-4 | TRBV2 | 11 | CASSDTRVLFF
- | TRBJ2-7 | TRBV4-3 | 15 | CASSQDERQDYEQYF
- | TRBJ1-2 | TRBV5-4 | 14 | CASSVGQTNYGYTF
TRBD2 | TRBJ2-7 | TRBV15 | 14 | CATSTQRDSYEQYF
TRBD2 | TRBJ2-1 | TRBV6-4 | 16 | CASAAGTSGAYNEQFF
- | TRBJ2-7 | TRBV7-2 | 15 | CASSLWTDLTYEQYF
TRBD2 | TRBJ2-7 | TRBV9 | 15 | CASSPTSGRFHEQYF
- | TRBJ2-5 | TRBV6-5 | 15 | CASSRRPQEQETQYF
- | TRBJ1-1 | TRBV29-1 | 13 | CSVKSQGYPEAFF
- | TRBJ2-5 | TRBV9 | 13 | CASSIPGEETQYF
TRBD1 | TRBJ2-7 | TRBV5-6 | 13 | CASSFWTGYEQYF
- | TRBJ2-7 | TRBV28 | 12 | CASSLSPGEQYF
TRBD2 | TRBJ2-1 | TRBV7-9 | 12 | CATSKAGNEQFF
TRBD2 | TRBJ2-1 | TRBV5-8 | 17 | CASSSGWGSSGYNEQFF
TRBD1 | TRBJ2-2 | TRBV27 | 15 | CASSWGQGASGELFF
TRBD2 | TRBJ2-5 | TRBV6-6 | 15 | CASRASSGRAETQYF
TRBD2 | TRBJ2-2 | TRBV4-1 | 20 | CASSQSGLAGERVHTGELFF
- | TRBJ1-1 | TRBV6-1 | 13 | CASRGGGNTEAFF
- | TRBJ2-3 | TRBV9 | 14 | CASSTRQSTDTQYF
- | TRBJ2-7 | TRBV30 | 12 | CAWTKSSYEQYF
TRBD2 | TRBJ2-7 | TRBV10-1 | 14 | CATDRLAGADEQYF
- | TRBJ2-2 | TRBV7-9 | 14 | CAGPGWGNTGELFF
TRBD2 | TRBJ2-1 | TRBV5-1 | 16 | CASSSGKLAGEGEQFF
TRBD1 | TRBJ1-3 | TRBV30 | 16 | CAWSPRQGSSGNTIYF
TRBD2 | TRBJ2-1 | TRBV15 | 16 | CATSRASGRWYNEQFF
- | TRBJ1-1 | TRBV4-3 | 13 | CASSQEPSTEAFF
TRBD2 | TRBJ2-1 | TRBV19 | 15 | CASTPGTSGHNEQFF
- | TRBJ1-3 | TRBV20-1 | 11 | CSSGVGNTIYF